These 23 T cell receptor beta chains came from one sample sequenced in a study of cytomegalovirus exposure and HLA in healthy donors. PCR involved 60 Vbeta and 13 Jbeta primers. TCRdb's copy holds only in-frame clones and misses some; the assay was immunoSEQ multiplex PCR. There are fewer than 80,000 clones in the sample; more than 60% occur only once, and under 30% lies in the top ten. The sequencing sample was made of PBMCs. The origin of the receptors is a middle-aged woman in good health and CMV-seropositive.

V is TRBV27 and J is TRBJ2-7; D is perhaps TRBD2 (5 bases). With 8 bases removed from V and 4 bases from J, the gap between germline ends came to 18 bases. The CDR3 covers 14 residues. In germline, CDR1 is MNHEY, CDR2 SMNVEV (reference sequence). CDR3 sequence: CASPMRAPLYEQYF. The CDR3 bases are TGTGCCAGCCCCATGAGGGCTCCCTTGTACGAGCAGTACTTC.

This chain joins TRBV7-9 and TRBJ2-7; maybe TRBD2 (6 bases). CDR1 is SEHNR, CDR2 FQNEAQ, per germline (reference sequence). The CDR3 is made up of 12 amino acids. V gave up 8 bases and J gave up 4 bases, with 12 bases separating them. The CDR3 coding sequence is TGTGCCAGCTCCGGGGGAAGATACGAGCAGTACTTC. Residues: CASSGGRYEQYF.

This clone was seen a few times. V and J are TRBV30 and TRBJ2-1; possibly TRBD2 for D (6 bases). Germline assignment: CDR1 GTSNPN and CDR2 SVGIG (reference sequence). The CDR3 runs to 12 residues. Trimming took off 5 bases at V and 7 bases at J, with 12 bases between the two ends. For the CDR3, the DNA is TGTGCCTGGCGCCGCGGGGAGAATGAGCAGTTCTTC. It encodes CAWRRGENEQFF.

V usage is TRBV5-1 and J usage is TRBJ2-3; 7 positions match TRBD2. V was clipped by 0 bases and J by 3 bases; unmatched bases: 1. The germline V gene encodes CDR1 SGHRS and CDR2 YFSETQ. There are 14 residues in the CDR3. The CDR3 sequence: CASSLGEGTDTQYF. The CDR3 coding sequence is TGCGCCAGCAGCTTGGGGGAGGGGACAGATACGCAGTATTTT.

The chain has TRBV6-5 and TRBJ1-5, with D maybe TRBD1 (5 bases). V was pared by 5 bases and J by 6 bases, with 14 bases between. Germline values: CDR1 MNHEY, CDR2 SVGAGI. The CDR3 has 14 amino acids. CDR3 residues: CASSELNQGQPQHF. CDR3 bases: TGTGCCAGCAGTGAATTGAATCAGGGTCAGCCCCAGCATTTT.

This clone came up a few times. The chain joins TRBV9 to TRBJ1-2; the match to TRBD1 covers 9 bases. With V trimmed by 4 bases and J by 7 bases, 8 bases remained unmatched. Per the germline V gene, CDR1 is SGDLS and CDR2 is YYNGEE. The CDR3 has 14 amino acids. CDR3 region: CASSPGDRGFGYTF. The CDR3 nucleotides read TGTGCCAGCAGCCCCGGCGACAGGGGGTTTGGCTACACCTTC.

This clone is a singleton in its sample. The V call is TRBV19, the J call TRBJ1-5, with a weak D call TRBD1 (6 bases). Germline CDR1 and CDR2: LNHDA and SQIVND (reference sequence). The CDR3 runs to 15 residues. The V gene lost 3 bases and the J gene lost 3 bases, with 12 bases spanning the gap. For the CDR3, the DNA is TGTGCCAGTAGTATCGAGGACAGCTACAATCAGCCCCAGCATTTT. This sequence encodes CASSIEDSYNQPQHF.

The V gene is TRBV12-5, the J gene TRBJ2-5; 7 bases line up with TRBD2. The end of the DNA aligns better with TRBJ2-7, so the J call may be wrong. Per germline, CDR1 LGHNT and CDR2 FRNRAP. This CDR3 spans 15 amino acids. The CDR3 nucleotides are TGTGCTAGTGGCCGTGGGGGGGGATCCTCCTACGAGCAGTACTTC. It yields the protein CASGRGGGSSYEQYF.

This clone has a handful of counts. The J gene is TRBJ1-4, the V gene TRBV9, with D possibly being TRBD1 (5 bases). Trimming removed 0 bases from V and 6 bases from J, with 12 bases in between. This CDR3 contains 15 residues. Germline V gene lookup returns CDR1 SGDLS and CDR2 YYNGEE. As DNA, the CDR3 is TGTGCCAGCAGCGTAGGGATGACAGTCGATGAAAAACTGTTTTTT. It translates to CASSVGMTVDEKLFF. The full variable domain, completed using reference TRBV9 and TRBJ1-4, is DSGVTQTPKHLITATGQRVTLRCSPRSGDLSVYWYQQSLDQGLQFLIQYYNGEERAKGNILERFSAQQFPDLHSELNLSSLELGDSALYFCASSVGMTVDEKLFFGSGTQLSVL.

V gene TRBV11-2 combines with J gene TRBJ1-2; TRBD1 aligns across 7 bases. Germline V gene data show CDR1 as SGHAT and CDR2 as FQNNGV. The V and J ends lost 3 bases and 6 bases, in that order; junction bases with no gene match: 10. The CDR3 contains 15 residues. CDR3 DNA: TGTGCCAGCAGCTTCTCTGTCCCTGACAGGGATGGCTACACCTTC. Translation gives CASSFSVPDRDGYTF.

The V call is TRBV27, the J call TRBJ1-1; D possibly corresponds to TRBD1 (5 bases). V lost 2 bases and J lost 3, with 22 bases in between. The length of the CDR3 is 18 residues. The germline CDR1 and CDR2 sequences are MNHEY and SMNVEV (reference sequence). CDR3 DNA: TGTGCCAGCAGTTTACTTGGAGGGCGGGGCTACGGGGACACTGAAGCTTTCTTT. This translates into CASSLLGGRGYGDTEAFF.

This clone was seen at least ten times. J is TRBJ1-2 and V is TRBV4-3; D is undetermined. This CDR3 spans 14 amino acids. Trimming removed 1 base from V and 2 bases from J, with 8 bases in between. The germline V gene has CDR1 LGHNA and CDR2 YSLEER. Here the CDR3 DNA reads TGCGCCAGCAGCCAAGGGCGGATGAACTATGGCTACACCTTC. This sequence encodes CASSQGRMNYGYTF.

V and J are TRBV6-6 and TRBJ2-7, with 8 nucleotides matching TRBD1. Germline V gives CDR1 MNHNY, CDR2 SVGAGI (reference sequence). The CDR3 has 13 residues. The V and J ends lost 4 bases and 3 bases, in that order; junction bases with no gene match: 2. This CDR3 is CASSSGTGYEQYF. CDR3 nucleotides: TGTGCCAGCAGTTCTGGGACAGGCTACGAGCAGTACTTC.

The V and J genes are TRBV7-2 and TRBJ1-5; D is perhaps TRBD1 (5 bases). The germline CDR1 and CDR2 sequences are SGHTA and FQGNSA. The CDR3 extends over 13 amino acids. The ends were cut back, 0 bases at V and 9 bases at J, with 9 bases in the middle. CDR3 sequence (DNA): TGTGCCAGCAGCTTAGCCGACAGAAGGCCCCAGCATTTT. Protein sequence: CASSLADRRPQHF.

The chain is built from TRBV5-6 and TRBJ1-6; 10 nucleotides align to TRBD1. The germline V gene has CDR1 SGHDT and CDR2 YYEEEE. The trim removed 0 bases at V and 8 bases at J, leaving 5 bases unmatched. The CDR3 runs to 16 residues. The CDR3 region is CASSLGQGAPDSPLHF. The CDR3 coding sequence is TGTGCCAGCAGCTTGGGACAGGGGGCGCCGGATTCACCCCTCCACTTT.

The V and J genes are TRBV19 and TRBJ1-2, with D hard to call. Per germline, CDR1 LNHDA and CDR2 SQIVND (reference sequence). The CDR3 totals 14 residues. V lost 8 bases and J 4 bases, leaving 17 bases between the germline ends. CDR3 protein: CASQRFESSYGYTF. The CDR3 region has the DNA TGTGCCAGTCAACGGTTCGAGTCCTCCTATGGCTACACCTTC.

The chain employs TRBV5-4 and TRBJ1-1; 12 positions agree with TRBD1. V shed 3 bases and J 10 bases; nucleotides not matched to a gene: 4. This CDR3 is built from 13 residues. Germline V gives CDR1 SGHNT, CDR2 YYREEE (reference sequence). The CDR3 bases are TGTGCCAGCAGCTCGGGACAGGGGGCGCGAGCTTTCTTT. The encoded protein is CASSSGQGARAFF.

J is TRBJ2-5 and V is TRBV7-2, with a tentative D call TRBD2 (6 bases). CDR3 length equals 15 residues. In germline, CDR1 is SGHTA, CDR2 FQGNSA. Trimming cost V 5 bases and J 1 base, with 14 bases left between them. The CDR3 loop reads CASSTFGTSQETQYF. The CDR3 DNA sequence: TGTGCCAGCAGCACCTTCGGGACTTCCCAAGAGACCCAGTACTTC.

The chain combines TRBV18 with TRBJ1-5; D gene unclear. This CDR3 spans 13 amino acids. Per germline, CDR1 KGHSH and CDR2 LQKENI. V lost 2 bases and J 9 bases, leaving 11 bases between the germline ends. DNA for the CDR3: TGTGCCAGCTCACCAGGAGCTCAGTGGCCCCAGCATTTT. It codes for CASSPGAQWPQHF.

The chain joins TRBV19 to TRBJ1-2; no reliable D call. Germline V gives CDR1 LNHDA, CDR2 SQIVND (reference sequence). V gave up 7 bases and J gave up 6 bases, with 12 bases separating them. The CDR3 covers 12 residues. Here the CDR3 reads CASTTVEHGYTF. DNA of the CDR3: TGTGCCAGTACAACAGTAGAACATGGCTACACCTTC.

This chain joins TRBV30 and TRBJ2-2, with D possibly being TRBD2 (5 bases). The germline V gene encodes CDR1 GTSNPN and CDR2 SVGIG (reference sequence). Deletions cut 4 bases from V and 2 bases from J, with 11 bases between. There are 14 residues in the CDR3. The CDR3 coding sequence is TGTGCCTGGAAGAGGGATCCAAACACCGGGGAGCTGTTTTTT. Translating gives CAWKRDPNTGELFF.

The chain links TRBV5-1 to TRBJ2-1, with TRBD1 identical over 7 bases. The CDR3 runs to 15 residues. The V and J ends lost 2 bases and 1 base, in that order; junction bases with no gene match: 3. From germline, CDR1 is SGHRS and CDR2 YFSETQ. The CDR3 reads CASSFQTGSYNEQFF. The CDR3 region has the DNA TGCGCCAGCAGCTTCCAGACAGGGTCCTACAATGAGCAGTTCTTC.

The chain employs TRBV27 and TRBJ1-5, with D possibly being TRBD1 (6 bases). Looked up from germline, CDR1 is MNHEY and CDR2 is SMNVEV (reference sequence). This CDR3 is built from 15 residues. Trimming cost V 5 bases and J 0 bases, with 11 bases left between them. The CDR3 DNA sequence: TGTGCCAGCAGTGATACAGGGTCTAGCAATCAGCCCCAGCATTTT. It encodes CASSDTGSSNQPQHF.